A selection of T cell receptor beta chains follows, all from one sample in a study of vaccination and CD4 T cells after COVID-19. What these receptors recognize is not known. From the PCR reads, TCRdb called clonotypes with MiXCR, one entry per CDR3 protein. The sample contains 27,000 or so distinct CDR3 sequences, around 49% of which appear only once. Source material: CD4+ T cells from blood, cultured in vitro. Receptors were obtained from a human donor who had recovered from COVID-19. Each CDR3 is given with its conserved first and last residue. The order of the fields is D gene, clone size, J gene, CDR3 length, V gene, CDR3 protein, CDR3 DNA. A D gene is named only where the DNA matches it firmly. The size of a clone is reported for some rows only, either as once, few or many, or as a class for expanded clones.

TRBD1,few,TRBJ1-6,14,TRBV7-9,CASSHGTGPNPLHF,TGTGCCAGCAGCCACGGGACAGGCCCCAATCCCCTCCACTTT
-,-,TRBJ1-6,13,TRBV28,CASRRTANSPLHF,TGTGCCAGCAGAAGGACAGCCAATTCACCCCTCCACTTT
TRBD2,-,TRBJ2-1,14,TRBV20-1,CSTYSGRSDNEQFF,TGCAGTACCTATAGCGGGAGGAGCGACAATGAGCAGTTCTTC
-,-,TRBJ2-2,17,TRBV29-1,CSVARVRGIANTGELFF,TGCAGCGTTGCCAGGGTGAGGGGAATCGCGAACACCGGGGAGCTGTTTTTT
-,-,TRBJ2-7,16,TRBV6-7,CASSQRRDDPSYEQYF,TGTGCCAGCAGTCAGAGGCGGGACGATCCCTCCTACGAGCAGTACTTC
TRBD2,-,TRBJ2-1,15,TRBV2,CASSGAGGHLNEQFF,TGTGCCAGCAGTGGAGCGGGAGGCCACCTCAATGAGCAGTTCTTC
TRBD1,-,TRBJ2-7,14,TRBV6-1,CASRGQGAVDEQYF,TGTGCCAGCAGGGGACAGGGGGCGGTGGACGAGCAGTACTTC
-,-,TRBJ2-5,13,TRBV20-1,CSASDRSGETQYF,TGCAGTGCCTCGGACAGATCGGGGGAGACCCAGTACTTC
TRBD1,few,TRBJ1-2,14,TRBV19,CASRWGTGNYGYTF,TGTGCCAGTAGATGGGGGACAGGCAACTATGGCTACACCTTC
TRBD1,-,TRBJ1-1,14,TRBV6-1,CASRQGTGGTEAFF,TGTGCCAGCAGACAGGGGACAGGGGGGACTGAAGCTTTCTTT
TRBD1,once,TRBJ1-2,11,TRBV19,CASSKDRGYTF,TGTGCCAGTAGTAAAGACAGGGGATACACCTTC
TRBD2,-,TRBJ2-7,18,TRBV5-1,CASSPGTSGGAVAYEQYF,TGCGCCAGCAGCCCAGGGACTAGCGGGGGGGCCGTCGCCTACGAGCAGTACTTC
-,few,TRBJ2-5,15,TRBV20-1,CSARGSRAYRETQYF,TGCAGTGCTAGGGGCAGCAGGGCCTATCGAGAGACCCAGTACTTC
-,-,TRBJ2-1,15,TRBV7-9,CASSLVPLASNEQFF,TGTGCCAGCAGCTTAGTTCCGCTAGCCTCCAATGAGCAGTTCTTC
TRBD2,-,TRBJ2-2,16,TRBV19,CASSLSRRGATGELFF,TGTGCCAGTAGTCTGTCCCGGCGGGGGGCCACCGGGGAGCTGTTTTTT
-,-,TRBJ2-7,15,TRBV7-2,CASSFVPGPFYEQYF,TGTGCCAGCAGCTTTGTACCGGGACCATTCTACGAGCAGTACTTC
-,-,TRBJ2-7,17,TRBV1,CTSSQRVQAGAEYEQYF,TGCACCAGCAGCCAGAGGGTCCAAGCGGGAGCGGAATACGAGCAGTACTTC
TRBD2,few,TRBJ2-5,15,TRBV10-3,CAISDVGGSEETQYF,TGTGCCATCAGTGACGTAGGCGGGAGTGAAGAGACCCAGTACTTC
-,-,TRBJ2-3,19,TRBV6-5,CASSYSRVKQGPSTDTQYF,TGTGCCAGCAGTTACTCGAGAGTAAAACAGGGACCCAGCACAGATACGCAGTATTTT
-,once,TRBJ2-5,11,TRBV10-2,CASTGQETQYF,TGCGCCAGCACAGGGCAAGAGACCCAGTACTTC
-,few,TRBJ2-1,14,TRBV5-4,CASSLAGIYNEQFF,TGTGCCAGCAGCTTGGCGGGGATCTACAATGAGCAGTTCTTC
-,-,TRBJ2-7,15,TRBV28,CASSSSGTGSYEQYF,-
-,once,TRBJ2-3,15,TRBV5-1,CASRTSRTTVDTQYF,TGCGCCAGCAGGACGAGCCGGACTACAGTGGATACGCAGTATTTT
-,few,TRBJ1-1,15,TRBV28,CASSYGGFMNTEAFF,TGTGCCAGCAGTTATGGCGGATTCATGAACACTGAAGCTTTCTTT
-,-,TRBJ1-5,16,TRBV11-2,CASSLGGSGDNQPQHF,TGTGCCAGCAGCTTAGGTGGTTCGGGTGACAATCAGCCCCAGCATTTT
TRBD1,-,TRBJ2-2,14,TRBV4-3,CASSRQGATGELFF,TGCGCCAGCAGCCGACAGGGAGCCACCGGGGAGCTGTTTTTT
TRBD2,few,TRBJ2-3,19,TRBV4-1,CASSQDWPRLAGVIDTQYF,TGCGCCAGCAGCCAAGATTGGCCTCGTCTAGCGGGGGTAATAGATACGCAGTATTTT
-,few,TRBJ1-5,15,TRBV19,CASSIDRAGNQPQHF,TGTGCCAGTAGTATAGACAGGGCCGGCAATCAGCCCCAGCATTTT
-,-,TRBJ1-2,16,TRBV27,CASSPDHSGSNYGYTF,TGTGCCAGCAGTCCCGATCATTCCGGGTCGAACTATGGCTACACCTTC
-,-,TRBJ2-1,14,TRBV10-1,CASREGPSYNEQFF,TGCGCCAGCAGGGAGGGACCTTCCTACAATGAGCAGTTCTTC
-,once,TRBJ1-5,17,TRBV19,CASSVGRGGFSNQPQHF,TGTGCCAGTAGTGTGGGGAGGGGAGGTTTTAGCAATCAGCCCCAGCATTTT
-,-,TRBJ1-6,16,TRBV28,CASSLSGSPNGSPLHF,TGTGCCAGCAGTTTAAGCGGCTCCCCTAATGGTTCACCCCTCCACTTT
TRBD1,-,TRBJ2-5,15,TRBV6-1,CASSSVHRGPETQYF,TGTGCCAGCAGCAGCGTTCACAGGGGTCCAGAGACCCAGTACTTC
-,-,TRBJ2-7,15,TRBV20-1,CSASDAGRYSYEQYF,TGCAGTGCTAGTGACGCCGGCAGGTACTCCTACGAGCAGTACTTC
TRBD2,-,TRBJ2-7,17,TRBV7-9,CASSLGSPSGRSYEQYF,TGTGCCAGCAGCTTAGGCTCCCCTAGCGGCCGCTCCTACGAGCAGTACTTC
TRBD2,-,TRBJ2-2,15,TRBV7-2,CASSATSGNAGELFF,TGTGCCAGCAGCGCTACTAGCGGGAACGCCGGGGAGCTGTTTTTT
-,-,TRBJ2-5,11,TRBV2,CATTVEETQYF,TGTGCCACCACGGTGGAAGAGACCCAGTACTTC
TRBD1,-,TRBJ2-7,15,TRBV20-1,CSAEGTGGFNYEQYF,TGCAGTGCCGAGGGGACAGGGGGGTTCAACTACGAGCAGTACTTC
-,-,TRBJ2-2,12,TRBV6-5,CASSYSGGELFF,TGTGCCAGCAGTTACTCTGGCGGGGAGCTGTTTTTT
-,-,TRBJ2-7,13,TRBV7-9,CASSPEGAYEQYF,TGTGCCAGCAGCCCGGAAGGGGCCTACGAGCAGTACTTC
TRBD2,-,TRBJ2-7,15,TRBV6-5,CASSSLSGRAGEQYF,TGTGCCAGCAGTTCCCTCAGCGGGAGGGCCGGCGAGCAGTACTTC
-,-,TRBJ1-1,13,TRBV6-1,CATLSQGNTEAFF,TGTGCCACCCTCTCCCAGGGGAACACTGAAGCTTTCTTT
TRBD2,-,TRBJ2-3,16,TRBV30,CAWSVLRSGRGDTQYF,TGTGCCTGGAGTGTACTCCGGAGCGGGAGGGGGGATACGCAGTATTTT
-,few,TRBJ2-7,14,TRBV6-2/TRBV6-3,CASRPPGTAYEQYF,TGTGCCAGCAGACCTCCGGGGACCGCCTACGAGCAGTACTTC
TRBD1,-,TRBJ1-5,15,TRBV20-1,CSARGQGVSNQPQHF,TGCAGTGCTAGAGGACAGGGGGTAAGCAATCAGCCCCAGCATTTT
-,few,TRBJ2-7,13,TRBV2,CATEGRSSYEQYF,TGTGCCACCGAGGGGAGGAGCTCCTACGAGCAGTACTTC
TRBD2,-,TRBJ2-7,15,TRBV9,CASSFGTSGPYEQYF,TGTGCCAGCAGCTTCGGGACTAGCGGGCCGTACGAGCAGTACTTC
-,-,TRBJ2-7,12,TRBV7-9,CASSLQGYEQYF,TGTGCCAGCAGCCTACAGGGTTACGAGCAGTACTTC
TRBD1,-,TRBJ1-4,17,TRBV28,CASGPGQGANPNEKLFF,TGTGCCAGCGGACCGGGACAGGGGGCGAACCCCAATGAAAAACTGTTTTTT
TRBD1,-,TRBJ1-2,16,TRBV6-5,CASSYASGTGEWGYTF,TGTGCCAGCAGTTACGCCTCCGGGACAGGGGAGTGGGGCTACACCTTC
-,-,TRBJ2-5,14,TRBV6-1,CASSESGYVVTQYF,TGTGCCAGCAGTGAATCGGGGTATGTGGTGACCCAGTACTTC
-,-,TRBJ1-1,14,TRBV30,CAWSPPAGGGRAFF,TGTGCCTGGAGCCCGCCGGCTGGAGGGGGGCGGGCTTTCTTT
TRBD1,-,TRBJ2-1,14,TRBV12-3/TRBV12-4,CASTPGQGFNEQFF,TGTGCCAGCACTCCGGGACAGGGGTTCAATGAGCAGTTCTTC
TRBD2,-,TRBJ2-1,15,TRBV6-1,CASVVSGGTYNEQFF,TGTGCCAGCGTCGTTAGCGGGGGAACCTACAATGAGCAGTTCTTC
-,few,TRBJ2-3,16,TRBV24-1,CATSDFIIGTADTQYF,TGTGCCACCAGTGATTTTATAATCGGGACCGCAGATACGCAGTATTTT
TRBD2,-,TRBJ2-3,15,TRBV6-2/TRBV6-3,CASSRTSGFTDTQYF,TGTGCCAGCAGTCGGACTAGCGGTTTCACAGATACGCAGTATTTT
TRBD1,-,TRBJ2-7,15,TRBV28,CASSLGTGRSYEQYF,TGTGCCAGCAGTTTAGGGACAGGGAGAAGCTACGAGCAGTACTTC
TRBD1,-,TRBJ1-5,14,TRBV20-1,CSATGQGHNQPQHF,TGCAGTGCTACCGGACAGGGGCATAATCAGCCCCAGCATTTT